This T cell receptor beta chain was captured by sequencing in a study of OX40 agonist ivuxolimab in advanced cancers. Generated by immunoSEQ multiplex PCR, the TCRdb table keeps only in-frame clones and is missing some. The profile shows 52,000 or so clones, about 85% of them singletons. Germline V gives CDR1 LGHNT, CDR2 FRNRAP. Between the trimmed V and J ends, which lost 4 bases and 7 bases, there was a span of 10 bases. The CDR3 covers 12 residues. The genes are TRBV12-5 and TRBJ1-2; no clear D. The sequences come from CD4+ or CD8+ T cells sorted from blood, collected in a trial of the OX40 agonist ivuxolimab. The source is an adult with an advanced solid tumor such as melanoma, head and neck, liver or kidney cancer. CDR3 nucleotide sequence: TGTGCTAGTGGTTCCCCCCCTGCTGGCTACACCTTC. This translates into CASGSPPAGYTF.